This T cell receptor (beta chain) is drawn from a study of blood T cell repertoires in COVID-19. Study-wide context: The study drew acute and convalescent COVID-19 samples from the United States, Italy and Spain. PBMCs, B-cell-depleted T cells, or T cells provided the cDNA or gDNA that made up the material.

The CDR3 extends over 15 amino acids. V was clipped by 3 bases and J by 6 bases; unmatched bases: 7. Germline CDR1 reads SGHNT; CDR2 reads YYREEE (reference sequence). Per the authors' pipeline: Counts of nucleated cells, estimated from reference gene primer amplification, were obtained. Profiled with immunoSEQ multiplex PCR; TCRdb holds only in-frame clones, not every one. The D gene and trimming were derived from the DNA, and the V and J assignments and clone size from that table. Of around 70,000 clones in the sample, about nine tenths were seen once. The sequence derives from a man aged 45-65 years with acute or convalescent COVID-19. The specimen was peripheral blood. The chain couples TRBV5-4 to TRBJ2-1, with 9 bases identical to TRBD2. CDR3 amino acids: CASSSISGSGNEQFF. The CDR3 DNA is TGTGCCAGCAGCTCGATTAGCGGGAGCGGCAATGAGCAGTTCTTC. Full variable domain (outside the CDR3, taken from reference TRBV5-4 and TRBJ2-1): ETGVTQSPTHLIKTRGQQVTLRCSSQSGHNTVSWYQQALGQGPQFIFQYYREEENGRGNFPPRFSGLQFPNYSSELNVNALELDDSALYLCASSSISGSGNEQFFGPGTRLTVL.